The 25 T cell receptor beta chains below were found in one sample sequenced in a study of blood T cell repertoires in COVID-19. Profiling relied on immunoSEQ multiplex PCR, and the TCRdb table lists in-frame clones only, not all of them. The table has more than 150,000 clones, roughly nine tenths seen once; the top ten hold under 4.5%. What was sequenced was peripheral blood. All receptors come from a woman in her seventies with acute or convalescent COVID-19.

The V and J genes are TRBV18 and TRBJ1-4; the D gene is possibly TRBD1 (6 bases). There are 14 residues in the CDR3. V lost 3 bases to trimming and J lost 9 bases, with 14 bases between them. Germline V CDR1 and CDR2: KGHSH, LQKENI. The CDR3 nucleotides read TGTGCCAGCTCACCCGCGGACAGAGGCAAAAAACTGTTTTTT. It specifies CASSPADRGKKLFF.

The rearrangement links TRBV9 to TRBJ1-6; D is unclear. The CDR3 has 15 residues. Germline V gene lookup returns CDR1 SGDLS and CDR2 YYNGEE. V was trimmed by 7 bases and J by 0 bases, leaving 11 bases between them. CDR3 loop: CASGGTSSYNSPLHF. The CDR3 coding sequence is TGTGCCAGCGGCGGTACGAGCTCCTATAATTCACCCCTCCACTTT.

The chain uses TRBV20-1 and TRBJ2-5; D is unclear. The CDR3 has 13 amino acids. V was pared by 3 bases and J by 5 bases, with 13 bases between. Germline CDR1 and CDR2: DFQATT and SNEGSKA (reference sequence). The DNA of the CDR3 is TGCAGTGCTAGTCCCCGACTTCTGGAGACCCAGTACTTC. This encodes CSASPRLLETQYF.

A note on this clone: Germline is not matched at one junction end, which may reflect a read error. This chain joins TRBV4-1 and TRBJ2-1; D remains unclear. Germline CDR1 is MGHRA and CDR2 is YSYEKL. This CDR3 is built from 13 residues. Here the CDR3 DNA reads TGCGCCAGCAGCCACCTTAACTACGATGAGCAGTTCTTC. Protein sequence: CASSHLNYDEQFF.

This chain uses TRBV24-1 with TRBJ2-2, with D perhaps TRBD1 (6 bases). The CDR3 contains 13 residues. Germline V CDR1 and CDR2: KGHDR, SFDVKD. Trimming pared 1 base from V and 8 bases from J, leaving 7 bases between. CDR3 residues: CATSDLGQGELFF. CDR3 bases: TGTGCCACCAGTGATTTAGGACAGGGGGAGCTGTTTTTT.

The chain employs TRBV14 and TRBJ2-5; 11 positions agree with TRBD1. The germline CDR1 and CDR2 sequences are SGHDN and FVKESK. The CDR3 sequence is 14 residues long. Germline trimming cut 4 bases from V and 5 bases from J; bases unmatched to any gene: 3. This chain's CDR3 is CASSRDRGTETQYF. CDR3 sequence (DNA): TGTGCCAGCAGCCGGGACAGGGGGACGGAGACCCAGTACTTC.

CDR3 protein: CASSVGSVSGNTIYF. The DNA for the CDR3 is TGTGCCAGCAGCGTAGGTTCGGTCTCTGGAAACACCATATATTTT. J is TRBJ1-3 and V is TRBV9; D call uncertain. Trimming pared 0 bases from V and 0 bases from J, leaving 7 bases between. The CDR3 is made up of 15 amino acids. From germline, CDR1 is SGDLS and CDR2 YYNGEE.

The gene calls are TRBV10-2 and TRBJ1-2; 9 nucleotides align to TRBD1. The V gene's germline CDR1 is WSHSY and CDR2 SAAADI. The CDR3 spans 14 residues. The J segment lost 7 bases and the V segment lost 6 bases, leaving 9 bases of the junction unmatched. The CDR3 sequence: CASREEQGAGGYTF. CDR3 bases: TGCGCCAGCAGAGAAGAACAGGGGGCAGGTGGCTACACCTTC.

In the case of this clone: Since the CDR3 does not end with the conserved phenylalanine or tryptophan, this likely comes from a read error. No DNA is shown, since the ends of the CDR3 on it are uncertain; the CDR3 is the one TCRdb lists. This chain links TRBV29-1 with TRBJ1-4; whether TRBD1, the table's D call, matches the DNA was not checked. The CDR3 is 8 amino acids in total, end residues counted. Germline CDR1 and CDR2: SQVTM and ANQGSEA. CDR3 sequence reads: CSVEDTVN.

J is TRBJ1-2 and V is TRBV19, with 9 bases matching TRBD1. Germline V gene sequence: CDR1 LNHDA, CDR2 SQIVND (reference sequence). The CDR3 contains 15 residues. The V and J ends lost 5 bases and 2 bases, in that order; junction bases with no gene match: 6. CDR3 sequence reads: CASSPRDRANYGYTF. The CDR3 nucleotides are TGTGCCAGTAGTCCGCGGGACAGGGCCAACTATGGCTACACCTTC.

With respect to this clone: Other DNA sequences in this sample translate to the same CDR3. The chain has TRBV6-5 and TRBJ1-5, with 7 bases aligning to TRBD1. V lost 6 bases to trimming and J lost 3 bases; unmatched junction nucleotides: 2. The CDR3 contains 13 residues. Per the germline V gene, CDR1 is MNHEY and CDR2 is SVGAGI. The CDR3 nucleotides read TGTGCCAGCAGACAGGGGAACAATCAGCCCCAGCATTTT. Encoded protein: CASRQGNNQPQHF.

In the case of this clone: Compared with germline, one end of the junction differs, possibly owing to a read error. V and J are TRBV5-8 and TRBJ2-5; 8 bases map to TRBD1. Germline assignment: CDR1 SGHTS and CDR2 YDEGEE. The CDR3 sequence is 16 residues long. The CDR3 reads CASSLGRQGMGETQYF. The CDR3 bases are TGTGCCAGCAGTTTGGGGCGACAGGGGATGGGAGAGACCCAGTACTTC.

This clone was observed once. The rearrangement joins TRBV11-2 to TRBJ2-7, with TRBD2 identical over 7 bases. Germline-derived CDR1 and CDR2 are SGHAT and FQNNGV. Trimming took 4 bases from V and 0 from J; bases not matched to a gene: 9. There are 16 residues in the CDR3. CDR3 loop: CASSWEGGPFSYEQYF. The CDR3 nucleotides read TGTGCCAGCAGCTGGGAGGGCGGGCCGTTCTCCTACGAGCAGTACTTC. The full variable domain, rest sourced from reference TRBV11-2 and TRBJ2-7, is EAGVAQSPRYKIIEKRQSVAFWCNPISGHATLYWYQQILGQGPKLLIQFQNNGVVDDSQLPKDRFSAERLKGVDSTLKIQPAKLEDSAVYLCASSWEGGPFSYEQYFGPGTRLTVT.

The chain has TRBV11-2 and TRBJ2-1; TRBD2 matches 9 bases. The J segment lost 8 bases and the V segment lost 5 bases, leaving 22 bases of the junction unmatched. This CDR3 spans 19 amino acids. Germline loops: CDR1 SGHAT, CDR2 FQNNGV. CDR3 in amino acids: CASSNRVGWASGIDDEQFF. The CDR3 DNA follows: TGTGCCAGCAGCAACCGTGTCGGGTGGGCTAGCGGGATTGATGATGAGCAGTTCTTC.

In this sample, this clone turned up once. This chain links TRBV23-1 with TRBJ2-2; 7 bases line up with TRBD2. TRBV23-1 is an ORF, with its function uncertain. This CDR3 has 18 amino acids. Trimming took 1 base from V and 4 from J; bases not matched to a gene: 12. The CDR3 DNA follows: TGCGCCAGCAGTCAATTCCCCCGACTAGCCGAGGGCACCGGGGAGCTGTTTTTT. This codes for CASSQFPRLAEGTGELFF.

The chain uses TRBV25-1 and TRBJ1-6; TRBD1 matches 9 bases. J was trimmed by 7 bases and V by 3 bases; bases with no gene match: 7. Germline CDR1 MGHDK, CDR2 SYGVNS. The CDR3 sequence is 16 residues long. CDR3 bases: TGTGCCAGCAGTGATACCGAACAGGGGGCCAATTCACCCCTCCACTTT. This gives the protein CASSDTEQGANSPLHF.

This chain connects TRBV6-5 to TRBJ2-1; D may be TRBD2 (5 bases). With 4 bases removed from V and 0 bases from J, the gap between germline ends came to 13 bases. The CDR3 runs 16 residues. Germline V gene lookup returns CDR1 MNHEY and CDR2 SVGAGI. The CDR3 sequence is CASSSRTLSSYNEQFF. The CDR3 DNA reads TGTGCCAGCAGTTCCCGGACTCTGAGCTCCTACAATGAGCAGTTCTTC.

The V call is TRBV7-2, the J call TRBJ2-3; D gene ambiguous. The CDR3 has 16 residues. The V end lost 1 base, the J end lost 8 bases, and 19 bases lay between the germline ends. CDR1 and CDR2 from the germline V gene are SGHTA and FQGNSA. The CDR3 DNA is TGTGCCAGCAGCTTAGTGGGTCCCTCCGTGTCAGGTACGCAGTATTTT. As protein: CASSLVGPSVSGTQYF.

V gene TRBV4-2 combines with J gene TRBJ1-5; a weak D match, TRBD1 (5 bases). The ends were cut back, 4 bases at V and 5 bases at J, with 12 bases in the middle. The CDR3 is 14 residues long. Germline CDR1 reads LGHNA; CDR2 reads YNFKEQ. CDR3 sequence: CASSLSGGHQPQHF. Here the CDR3 DNA reads TGTGCCAGCAGCCTGTCCGGGGGTCATCAGCCCCAGCATTTT.

The rearrangement uses TRBV6-5 and TRBJ2-1; 9 bases align to TRBD2. V shed 9 bases and J 1 base; nucleotides not matched to a gene: 7. The CDR3 is 15 amino acids. Germline loops: CDR1 MNHEY, CDR2 SVGAGI. The CDR3 here is CASSGLATSYNEQFF. The DNA for the CDR3 is TGTGCCAGTTCCGGACTAGCGACGTCCTACAATGAGCAGTTCTTC.

This clone was picked up a small number of times. The CDR3 loop is CASSRDRSANYGYTF. The CDR3 DNA sequence: TGTGCCAGCAGTCGAGACAGGAGCGCTAACTATGGCTACACCTTC. The chain uses TRBV9 and TRBJ1-2; tentatively, D is TRBD1 (6 bases). V gave up 5 bases and J gave up 0 bases, with 14 bases separating them. Germline V gene lookup returns CDR1 SGDLS and CDR2 YYNGEE. The length of the CDR3 is 15 residues.

The V gene is TRBV5-6, the J gene TRBJ2-7; 8 bases agree with TRBD1. Looked up from germline, CDR1 is SGHDT and CDR2 is YYEEEE. Unmatched junction bases numbered 11, after V lost 2 bases and J lost 4 bases. The CDR3 sequence is 16 residues long. DNA of the CDR3: TGTGCCAGCAGCTTATTGGTGTTGCAGGGGGCATACGAGCAGTACTTC. Residues: CASSLLVLQGAYEQYF.

This sequence joins TRBV5-1 and TRBJ1-6; no clear D. Trimming removed 1 base at V and 7 bases at J, with 12 bases between. The CDR3 contains 15 residues. Germline V gene lookup returns CDR1 SGHRS and CDR2 YFSETQ. The chain's CDR3 is CASSLFSGSNSPLHF. The CDR3 DNA is TGCGCCAGCAGCTTGTTTTCGGGATCAAATTCACCCCTCCACTTT.

The chain uses TRBV19 and TRBJ1-1; D unresolved. This CDR3 comprises 16 residues. V lost 7 bases and J 1 base, leaving 19 bases between the germline ends. CDR1 is LNHDA, CDR2 SQIVND, per germline (reference sequence). The CDR3: CASNTRGSRKNTEAFF. CDR3 in DNA: TGTGCCAGTAACACACGTGGGTCGAGGAAGAACACTGAAGCTTTCTTT.

This clone was counted once. The rearrangement uses TRBV10-2 and TRBJ1-3; D not certain. The CDR3 covers 11 residues. Germline lookup yields CDR1 WSHSY and CDR2 SAAADI. The V and J ends lost 3 bases and 5 bases respectively, with 2 bases between them. The CDR3 protein is CASSDRNTIYF. The CDR3, as DNA: TGCGCCAGCAGTGATAGAAACACCATATATTTT.